This T cell receptor (beta chain) was identified during a study of shared clonotypes between healthy human individuals. The study's findings and limits: Inspection by rarefaction showed sorted-subset sequencing to be incomplete despite large depth.

Per the germline V gene, CDR1 is SGHAT and CDR2 is FQDESV (reference sequence). The V end lost 1 base, the J end lost 0 bases, and 10 bases lay between the germline ends. The CDR3 contains 16 residues. This clone was picked up one time. The target antigen is unknown. This table comes from immunoSEQ multiplex PCR, and its TCRdb copy is limited to in-frame clones, with some not included. The sample has 2 million to 2.5 million clones; 92% are singletons. This chain links TRBV11-1 with TRBJ2-1; the D is unclear. Sequenced material: naive CD4+ T cells from PBMCs. Subset given: CD45RA+ positively selected. This TCR was sampled from a man in his late teens or twenties in good health. Some clones in this sample may be carry-over from other donors' samples. The CDR3 coding sequence is TGTGCCAGCAGCTTAGGGGCGGCATTCTCCTACAATGAGCAGTTCTTC. It codes for CASSLGAAFSYNEQFF.